Shown below are 24 T cell receptor beta chains from a single sample sequenced in a study of cytotoxic CD8 clonotypes in ibrutinib-treated CLL. Generated by immunoSEQ multiplex PCR, the TCRdb table keeps only in-frame clones and is missing some. The sample has approximately 100,000 clones, about 58% seen once. Sequencing used PBMCs, obtained after 24 months of ibrutinib treatment. These TCRs come from a human donor with chronic lymphocytic leukemia.

The chain recombines TRBV5-1 with TRBJ1-1; 7 bases align to TRBD1. This CDR3 region has 13 residues. Germline assignment: CDR1 SGHRS and CDR2 YFSETQ. V dropped 3 bases and J dropped 9; count of bases not matched to a gene: 8. CDR3 sequence: CASSSDRDAQAFF. The DNA for the CDR3 is TGCGCCAGCAGCTCAGACAGGGACGCCCAAGCTTTCTTT.

The CDR3 protein is CASSFEGANYGYTF. DNA of the CDR3: TGCGCCAGCAGCTTCGAAGGGGCCAACTATGGCTACACCTTC. This rearrangement joins TRBV5-1 to TRBJ1-2, with a tentative D call TRBD1 (5 bases). The germline gives CDR1 SGHRS, CDR2 YFSETQ. Trimming removed 2 bases from V and 2 bases from J, with 10 bases in between. The CDR3 is 14 residues long.

This chain uses TRBV2 with TRBJ1-5; TRBD1 might be the D (5 bases). With 7 bases removed from V and 5 bases from J, the gap between germline ends came to 12 bases. This CDR3 has 13 amino acids. CDR1 is SNHLY and CDR2 is FYNNEI in the germline V gene. CDR3 protein: CASNVDNYQPQHF. The CDR3 coding sequence is TGTGCCAGCAACGTGGACAACTATCAGCCCCAGCATTTT.

The chain links TRBV5-1 to TRBJ2-7; 11 nucleotides agree with TRBD1. Germline-derived CDR1 and CDR2 are SGHRS and YFSETQ. V lost 0 bases and J lost 0; bases outside the gene matches: 5. The CDR3 consists of 17 residues. CDR3 in amino acids: CASSLAVGTGGSYEQYF. In DNA form, the CDR3 reads TGCGCCAGCAGCTTGGCCGTCGGGACAGGGGGCTCCTACGAGCAGTACTTC. Using reference TRBV5-1 and TRBJ2-7 for the parts outside the CDR3, the full variable domain is KAGVTQTPRYLIKTRGQQVTLSCSPISGHRSVSWYQQTPGQGLQFLFEYFSETQRNKGNFPGRFSGRQFSNSRSEMNVSTLELGDSALYLCASSLAVGTGGSYEQYFGPGTRLTVT.

This chain uses TRBV29-1 with TRBJ1-1; the match to TRBD1 covers 10 bases. The V segment lost 7 bases and the J segment 1 base; nucleotides outside the gene matches: 3. CDR1 and CDR2 from the germline V gene are SQVTM and ANQGSEA. This CDR3 has 13 amino acids. The CDR3 coding sequence is TGCAGCGCTGACAGGGGGCGGAACACTGAAGCTTTCTTT. It encodes CSADRGRNTEAFF.

V gene TRBV18 combines with J gene TRBJ1-5; maybe TRBD1 (6 bases). V lost 3 bases and J lost 0, with 9 bases in between. This CDR3 is built from 15 residues. Germline V gene lookup returns CDR1 KGHSH and CDR2 LQKENI. The CDR3 bases are TGTGCCAGCTCACCCGGGACAAGTAGCAATCAGCCCCAGCATTTT. Its translation: CASSPGTSSNQPQHF.

This clone showed up just a few times. The rearrangement links TRBV9 to TRBJ1-2; no clear D. V was cut by 5 bases and J by 2 bases, with 16 bases left in between. This CDR3 has 15 amino acids. The germline gives CDR1 SGDLS, CDR2 YYNGEE. For the CDR3, the DNA is TGTGCCAGCAGTCCTACACCGGGGTCGAACTATGGCTACACCTTC. It yields the protein CASSPTPGSNYGYTF.

The chain uses TRBV2 and TRBJ1-1; 7 bases are a match to TRBD1. Germline V gene data show CDR1 as SNHLY and CDR2 as FYNNEI. V dropped 6 bases and J dropped 6; count of bases not matched to a gene: 10. The CDR3 runs to 14 residues. As DNA, the CDR3 is TGTGCCAGCAGATCCAGGGGGAACCAGCCTGAAGCTTTCTTT. Translated: CASRSRGNQPEAFF.

The genes are TRBV11-3 and TRBJ2-5; D not resolved. Germline CDR1 is SGHNT and CDR2 is YENEEA. V lost 3 bases and J 4 bases, leaving 9 bases between the germline ends. The CDR3 is 13 amino acids. Written as DNA, the CDR3 is TGTGCCAGCAGCTTGGGCCCCACAGAGACCCAGTACTTC. Amino acid sequence: CASSLGPTETQYF.

This clone was counted once. This chain uses TRBV7-2 with TRBJ2-1, with no clear D. The germline V gene has CDR1 SGHTA and CDR2 FQGNSA. CDR3 length: 13 residues. V lost 5 bases and J lost 7, with 12 bases in between. DNA for the CDR3: TGTGCCAGCAGCCCGCCGAGTCGGAATGAGCAGTTCTTC. As protein: CASSPPSRNEQFF.

This clone was found a few times. Other DNA variants within this sample encode the same CDR3. This chain connects TRBV7-9 to TRBJ2-7; 9 nucleotides align to TRBD1. V lost 1 base and J lost 4; bases outside the gene matches: 5. Germline loops: CDR1 SEHNR, CDR2 FQNEAQ (reference sequence). This CDR3 has 15 amino acids. The CDR3 sequence: CASSLGGQGRYEQYF. CDR3 bases: TGTGCCAGCAGCTTAGGAGGACAGGGGAGGTACGAGCAGTACTTC.

This clone was observed once. The rearrangement joins TRBV7-3 to TRBJ1-5; 8 bases line up with TRBD1. Germline trimming cut 4 bases from V and 4 bases from J; bases unmatched to any gene: 18. Germline-derived CDR1 and CDR2 are SGHTA and FQGTGA. The CDR3 runs 19 residues. Written as DNA, the CDR3 is TGTGCCAGCAGCTCCGGGGCAGGGGGCTACCTAGAGGGGAATCAGCCCCAGCATTTT. Its translation is CASSSGAGGYLEGNQPQHF.

The chain couples TRBV29-1 to TRBJ2-1, with unresolved D. The germline V gene encodes CDR1 SQVTM and CDR2 ANQGSEA. Trimming cost V 1 base and J 8 bases, with 12 bases left between them. The CDR3 is made up of 13 amino acids. The CDR3 reads CSVEGGTGDEQFF. The CDR3 nucleotides are TGCAGCGTTGAAGGGGGTACCGGAGATGAGCAGTTCTTC.

The rearrangement uses TRBV2 and TRBJ2-7; unclear D gene. Looked up from germline, CDR1 is SNHLY and CDR2 is FYNNEI. Trimming took 3 bases from V and 5 from J, leaving 11 bases between them. The CDR3 runs to 13 residues. DNA for the CDR3: TGTGCCAGCAGTGAGGTTAGCAGCCACGAGCAGTACTTC. Residues: CASSEVSSHEQYF.

This chain connects TRBV6-5 to TRBJ1-2; D is possibly TRBD1 (6 bases). V was shortened by 7 bases and J by 8 bases, with 14 bases between the two germline ends. This CDR3 spans 12 amino acids. The V gene's germline CDR1 is MNHEY and CDR2 SVGAGI. The CDR3 here is CASNGQPRGYTF. The CDR3 nucleotides read TGTGCCAGCAACGGACAGCCCCGGGGCTACACCTTC.

The sample holds a few counts of this clone. This chain joins TRBV23-1 and TRBJ2-7, with 7 bases aligning to TRBD1. TRBV23-1 is flagged as an ORF with uncertain function. Losses at the gene ends were 0 bases for V and 5 bases for J; bases not matched to a gene: 7. This CDR3 is 15 amino acids long. The CDR3 region is CASSQSRYRGHEQYF. Here the CDR3 DNA reads TGCGCCAGCAGTCAATCGCGGTACAGGGGCCACGAGCAGTACTTC.

This clone was observed a handful of times. Given a far larger clone just one base away, this is likely a sequencing read error. The genes are TRBV5-1 and TRBJ1-6; D gene unclear. This CDR3 contains 15 residues. CDR1 and CDR2 from the germline V gene are SGHRS and YFSETQ. The ends were cut back, 0 bases at V and 10 bases at J, with 14 bases in the middle. CDR3 protein: CASSLEKGLGSPLHF. The DNA for the CDR3 is TGCGCCAGCAGCTTGGAAAAAGGCCTCGGGTCACCCCTCCACTTT.

The chain uses TRBV2 and TRBJ2-3, with D perhaps assigned TRBD1 or TRBD2 (6 bases each). CDR1 is SNHLY, CDR2 FYNNEI, per germline. The V and J ends lost 2 bases and 6 bases respectively, with 15 bases between them. The CDR3 runs to 15 residues. The CDR3 DNA is TGTGCCAGCAGTGAATGGGTCCGAGGGGGGGATACGCAGTATTTT. Its translation: CASSEWVRGGDTQYF.

V usage is TRBV10-3 and J usage is TRBJ2-5, with TRBD2 identical over 7 bases. Trimming at V came to 11 bases and at J to 2 bases, leaving 20 bases not matched to a gene. This CDR3 region has 17 residues. Looked up from germline, CDR1 is ENHRY and CDR2 is SYGVKD. The CDR3 here is CAPLGRPGLRPQETQYF. The DNA for the CDR3 is TGTGCCCCCCTCGGGCGACCGGGACTACGTCCGCAAGAGACCCAGTACTTC.

The chain employs TRBV5-1 and TRBJ2-7, with 7 bases aligning to TRBD1. Trimming took 2 bases from V and 7 from J; bases not matched to a gene: 6. CDR3 length: 13 amino acids. Germline loops: CDR1 SGHRS, CDR2 YFSETQ. Written as DNA, the CDR3 is TGCGCCAGCAGCTTCGCCGGGACAGAAGAGCAGTACTTC. Amino acid sequence: CASSFAGTEEQYF.

The chain joins TRBV2 to TRBJ1-2; tentative D call: TRBD1 (6 bases). The germline V gene encodes CDR1 SNHLY and CDR2 FYNNEI. This CDR3 region has 15 residues. V gave up 5 bases and J gave up 0 bases, with 13 bases separating them. CDR3 in DNA: TGTGCCAGCAGTCTAAGGACAGCAGCTAACTATGGCTACACCTTC. This encodes CASSLRTAANYGYTF.

This clone was observed a handful of times. This chain connects TRBV2 to TRBJ1-1, with TRBD1 matching over 7 bases. V trimming: 6 bases; J trimming: 0 bases; junction bases outside the gene matches: 4. The CDR3 consists of 14 residues. CDR1 SNHLY and CDR2 FYNNEI come from the germline V gene. In DNA form, the CDR3 reads TGTGCCAGCAGACTAGGACAGGTGAACACTGAAGCTTTCTTT. This gives the protein CASRLGQVNTEAFF. The full variable domain, with the rest looked up from reference TRBV2 and TRBJ1-1, is EPEVTQTPSHQVTQMGQEVILRCVPISNHLYFYWYRQILGQKVEFLVSFYNNEISEKSEIFDDQFSVERPDGSNFTLKIRSTKLEDSAMYFCASRLGQVNTEAFFGQGTRLTVV.

The chain joins TRBV11-3 to TRBJ2-7, with TRBD1 matching over 7 bases. The germline V gene has CDR1 SGHNT and CDR2 YENEEA. V shed 6 bases, J shed 1 base, and the junction held 3 bases outside the gene matches. The CDR3 loop spans 13 amino acids. CDR3 DNA: TGTGCCAGCAGACCGACAGGGTCCTACGAGCAGTACTTC. This encodes CASRPTGSYEQYF. Variable domain in full (rest from reference TRBV11-3 and TRBJ2-7): EAGVVQSPRYKIIEKKQPVAFWCNPISGHNTLYWYLQNLGQGPELLIRYENEEAVDDSQLPKDRFSAERLKGVDSTLKIQPAELGDSAVYLCASRPTGSYEQYFGPGTRLTVT.

At least ten counts were recorded for this clone. V usage is TRBV11-1 and J usage is TRBJ2-5; the D gene is possibly TRBD2 (5 bases). The CDR3 is made up of 13 amino acids. The germline CDR1 and CDR2 sequences are SGHAT and FQDESV (reference sequence). V gave up 1 base and J gave up 2 bases, with 5 bases separating them. The CDR3 nucleotides read TGTGCCAGCAGCTTAGAGCGGCAAGAGACCCAGTACTTC. Protein product: CASSLERQETQYF.